These 16 T cell receptor beta chains share one sample of origin, sequenced in a study of cytomegalovirus exposure and HLA in healthy donors. This table comes from immunoSEQ multiplex PCR, and its TCRdb copy is limited to in-frame clones, with some not included. The sample consists of 200,000 to 250,000 clones, approximately 88% of them appearing once. The sequenced sample consisted of PBMCs. The receptors come from a woman aged 30 to 39 in good health and CMV-seropositive.

The chain couples TRBV6-1 to TRBJ2-1; D perhaps matches TRBD2 (5 bases). The CDR3 has 14 residues. Trimming removed 7 bases from V and 5 bases from J, with 15 bases in between. CDR1 is MNHNS and CDR2 is SASEGT in the germline V gene. The CDR3: CASTLRTLDNEQFF. The CDR3 DNA sequence: TGTGCCAGCACCTTGAGGACTCTCGACAATGAGCAGTTCTTC.

This clone has a single count. This chain links TRBV30 with TRBJ1-1, with D unresolved. V gave up 0 bases and J gave up 2 bases, with 22 bases separating them. Germline-derived CDR1 and CDR2 are GTSNPN and SVGIG (reference sequence). The CDR3 extends over 18 amino acids. The CDR3 protein is CAWSVAHQVNGRNTEAFF. As DNA, the CDR3 is TGTGCCTGGAGTGTGGCCCATCAGGTGAACGGGAGAAACACTGAAGCTTTCTTT. Full variable domain (remainder filled in from reference TRBV30 and TRBJ1-1): SQTIHQWPATLVQPVGSPLSLECTVEGTSNPNLYWYRQAAGRGLQLLFYSVGIGQISSEVPQNLSASRPQDRQFILSSKKLLLSDSGFYLCAWSVAHQVNGRNTEAFFGQGTRLTVV.

This rearrangement joins TRBV29-1 to TRBJ1-2; D unclear. CDR1 is SQVTM, CDR2 ANQGSEA, per germline. Trimming shortened V by 4 bases and J by 7 bases, and 10 bases separated the two germline ends. The CDR3 consists of 11 residues. The DNA for the CDR3 is TGCAGCGTTGTAACCAGGCTTGGCTACACCTTC. It specifies CSVVTRLGYTF.

The chain uses TRBV30 and TRBJ2-3; D remains unclear. This CDR3 is built from 13 residues. Germline V gene lookup returns CDR1 GTSNPN and CDR2 SVGIG (reference sequence). Trimming pared 2 bases from V and 5 bases from J, leaving 11 bases between. The CDR3 loop is CAWSIGSQDTQYF. The CDR3 nucleotides are TGTGCCTGGAGTATCGGCTCCCAAGATACGCAGTATTTT.

The CDR3 sequence is CASSRETSGSQTQYF. The CDR3 nucleotides are TGTGCCAGCAGCCGCGAGACTAGCGGGTCGCAGACCCAGTACTTC. The J gene is TRBJ2-5, the V gene TRBV11-2; TRBD2 agrees at 10 bases. The CDR3 consists of 15 residues. Germline CDR1 is SGHAT and CDR2 is FQNNGV. Losses at the gene ends were 5 bases for V and 6 bases for J; bases not matched to a gene: 9.

This chain uses TRBV27 with TRBJ2-3; 8 bases agree with TRBD2. V gave up 8 bases and J gave up 2 bases; unmatched junction bases: 18. CDR1 and CDR2 (germline): MNHEY, SMNVEV (reference sequence). This CDR3 comprises 18 residues. CDR3 sequence (DNA): TGTGCCAGCGCCAGTCCAGCGGGAGTGACAGAGCTCACAGATACGCAGTATTTT. Translating gives CASASPAGVTELTDTQYF.

V usage is TRBV6-5 and J usage is TRBJ2-7; 12 nucleotides line up with TRBD2. This CDR3 spans 16 amino acids. After removal of 0 bases from V and 7 bases from J, the junction contained 7 bases not matched to a gene. Germline V gene lookup returns CDR1 MNHEY and CDR2 SVGAGI. This CDR3 reads CASSYSPSGRAREQYF. Written as DNA, the CDR3 is TGTGCCAGCAGTTACTCGCCTAGCGGGAGGGCCCGGGAGCAGTACTTC.

This chain connects TRBV18 to TRBJ2-1; 8 positions agree with TRBD2. Germline V gene sequence: CDR1 KGHSH, CDR2 LQKENI. J lost 3 bases, V lost 8 bases, and 6 bases had no gene match. The CDR3 consists of 14 residues. CDR3 nucleotides: TGTGCCAGCCTCCCCAGCGGGAGCTACAATGAGCAGTTCTTC. Its translation is CASLPSGSYNEQFF.

The chain couples TRBV27 to TRBJ2-2, with D possibly being TRBD1 (5 bases). The V end was cut by 3 bases, the J end by 2 bases, with 13 bases between. Germline V gene lookup returns CDR1 MNHEY and CDR2 SMNVEV (reference sequence). The CDR3 consists of 16 residues. The DNA of the CDR3 is TGTGCCAGCAGTTTGTTTCAGGGAATAAACACCGGGGAGCTGTTTTTT. Residues: CASSLFQGINTGELFF.

This chain links TRBV6-1 with TRBJ1-1; TRBD1 matches 8 bases. Germline values: CDR1 MNHNS, CDR2 SASEGT. V shed 5 bases, J shed 5 bases, and the junction held 10 bases outside the gene matches. This CDR3 is built from 15 residues. CDR3 bases: TGTGCCAGCAGTCTAGAAACAGGGGGTAGGACTGAAGCTTTCTTT. As protein: CASSLETGGRTEAFF.

The chain's CDR3 is CASSPRTGDPGELFF. The CDR3 nucleotides read TGTGCCAGCAGTCCCCGGACAGGGGATCCCGGGGAGCTGTTTTTT. The V and J genes are TRBV28 and TRBJ2-2; TRBD1 matches 9 bases. This CDR3 is built from 15 residues. CDR1 is MDHEN and CDR2 is SYDVKM in the germline V gene. V lost 5 bases to trimming and J lost 6 bases; unmatched junction nucleotides: 7.

The count of this clone is one. The chain carries TRBV4-2 and TRBJ1-2; 11 bases are a match to TRBD1. The CDR3 consists of 16 residues. Germline trimming cut 4 bases from V and 3 bases from J; bases unmatched to any gene: 7. Germline V gene sequence: CDR1 LGHNA, CDR2 YNFKEQ. The CDR3 reads CASSRTGGREDYGYTF. CDR3 bases: TGTGCCAGCAGCCGGACAGGGGGCCGTGAAGACTATGGCTACACCTTC.

This clone was counted a single time. The J gene is TRBJ2-6, the V gene TRBV5-4, with 8 positions matching TRBD1. Germline V gene lookup returns CDR1 SGHNT and CDR2 YYREEE (reference sequence). Trimming at V came to 2 bases and at J to 3 bases, leaving 4 bases not matched to a gene. The CDR3 consists of 16 residues. In nucleotides, the CDR3 is TGTGCCAGCAGCTTTTGGACAGGGAGTGGGGCCAACGTCCTGACTTTC. Protein sequence: CASSFWTGSGANVLTF.

The chain carries TRBV11-2 and TRBJ2-7; 10 bases are shared with TRBD2. Germline assignment: CDR1 SGHAT and CDR2 FQNNGV. J lost 2 bases, V lost 6 bases, and 4 bases had no gene match. This CDR3 region has 14 residues. The CDR3 spells CASRKLAGTYEQYF. CDR3 coding DNA: TGTGCCAGCAGAAAACTAGCGGGAACCTACGAGCAGTACTTC.

This CDR3 is CASSFVGAPKEQYF. The CDR3 DNA follows: TGTGCCAGCAGCTTCGTGGGGGCCCCCAAAGAGCAGTACTTC. The chain links TRBV7-2 to TRBJ2-7; a possible D gene is TRBD1 (6 bases). The CDR3 is 14 amino acids. Per the germline V gene, CDR1 is SGHTA and CDR2 is FQGNSA. V was pared by 3 bases and J by 7 bases, with 16 bases between. Full variable domain (outside the CDR3, taken from reference TRBV7-2 and TRBJ2-7): GAGVSQSPSNKVTEKGKDVELRCDPISGHTALYWYRQSLGQGLEFLIYFQGNSAPDKSGLPSDRFSAERTGGSVSTLTIQRTQQEDSAVYLCASSFVGAPKEQYFGPGTRLTVT.

V is TRBV6-5 and J is TRBJ2-1; tentatively, D is TRBD2 (7 bases). In germline, CDR1 is MNHEY, CDR2 SVGAGI. This CDR3 is 16 amino acids long. V gave up 4 bases and J gave up 9 bases, with 22 bases separating them. CDR3: CASSFLQGGPVLEQFF. The CDR3 DNA sequence: TGTGCCAGCAGTTTCCTACAGGGAGGGCCGGTCCTTGAGCAGTTCTTC.